This T cell receptor beta chain was identified in a study of beta chain features in type 1 diabetes. Study results and caveats: Shortening that was moderate but significant affected the TCRB CDR3s of Type 1 diabetes patients in all four CD4+ subsets.

Every isolated RNA sample was fully reverse transcribed, so sequencing captured expressed TCRB transcripts. Sequencing used immunoSEQ multiplex PCR; TCRdb keeps in-frame clones, though not all of them. The sample consists of more than 150,000 clones, approximately 10% of them appearing once. The germline V and J ends were trimmed by 7 bases and 4 bases, with 16 bases remaining between them. This CDR3 comprises 14 residues. Looked up from germline, CDR1 is SGHAT and CDR2 is FQNNGV. Regarding this clone: What it recognizes is unknown.

The rearrangement joins TRBV11-2 to TRBJ1-1; TRBD1 might be the D (6 bases). This clonotype was sampled from a woman aged 30 to 39 with type 1 diabetes. The specimen was central memory CD4+ T cells from blood. CDR3 DNA: TGTGCCAGCACCCAATCAACAGGGTCCACTGAAGCTTTCTTT. Translated, it gives CASTQSTGSTEAFF.